This passage covers 7 T cell receptor beta chains from one sample sequenced in a study of blood T cell repertoires in COVID-19. Profiling relied on immunoSEQ multiplex PCR, and the TCRdb table lists in-frame clones only, not all of them. This table holds 40,000 to 50,000 clones, around 89% found once. Specimen: peripheral blood. These receptor sequences come from a human donor in a cohort sampled during active COVID-19.

CDR3 in DNA: TGCGCCAGCAGCTTGGCCGCGGGGGGCACTGAAGCTTTCTTT. Residues: CASSLAAGGTEAFF. The gene calls are TRBV5-1 and TRBJ1-1, with D possibly being TRBD1 (5 bases). Germline-derived CDR1 and CDR2 are SGHRS and YFSETQ. The V and J ends lost 0 bases and 4 bases respectively, with 10 bases between them. The CDR3 extends over 14 amino acids.

This chain links TRBV19 with TRBJ1-3, with TRBD1 matching over 9 bases. The germline V gene has CDR1 LNHDA and CDR2 SQIVND (reference sequence). Trimming at V came to 5 bases and at J to 7 bases, leaving 9 bases not matched to a gene. The CDR3 has 15 residues. CDR3 region: CASSWDRAVGNTIYF. The DNA for the CDR3 is TGTGCCAGTAGTTGGGACAGGGCTGTTGGGAACACCATATATTTT.

The chain joins TRBV2 to TRBJ1-6, with D hard to call. With 6 bases removed from V and 0 bases from J, the gap between germline ends came to 15 bases. This CDR3 is 17 amino acids long. Germline values: CDR1 SNHLY, CDR2 FYNNEI. CDR3 loop: CASRSSGFSSYNSPLHF. The CDR3, as DNA: TGTGCCAGCAGATCCTCCGGGTTCAGCTCCTATAATTCACCCCTCCACTTT.

This chain connects TRBV14 to TRBJ2-1; 7 bases map to TRBD2. The CDR3 is 15 amino acids. With 1 base clipped from V and 4 bases from J, the junction kept 4 bases outside the gene matches. The germline V gene has CDR1 SGHDN and CDR2 FVKESK. In nucleotides, the CDR3 is TGTGCCAGCAGCCAAGTGCTGGGGGGGTACAATGAGCAGTTCTTC. Translated: CASSQVLGGYNEQFF.

This chain connects TRBV6-5 to TRBJ2-2; possibly TRBD1 for D (6 bases). The germline V and J ends were trimmed by 11 bases and 6 bases, with 16 bases remaining between them. Germline CDR1 reads MNHEY; CDR2 reads SVGAGI. The CDR3 runs to 13 residues. In nucleotides, the CDR3 is TGTGCCGGCCAGGACAGTTTTGCCGGGGAGCTGTTTTTT. It is translated as CAGQDSFAGELFF.

This clone was counted only a few times. CDR3 residues: CASSEAQGSFYEQYF. The CDR3 bases are TGTGCCAGCAGTGAAGCCCAGGGGTCATTTTACGAGCAGTACTTC. V and J are TRBV2 and TRBJ2-7; maybe TRBD1 (6 bases). V lost 0 bases to trimming and J lost 4 bases, with 13 bases between them. The germline V gene has CDR1 SNHLY and CDR2 FYNNEI. The CDR3 is made up of 15 amino acids. Variable domain in full (rest from reference TRBV2 and TRBJ2-7): EPEVTQTPSHQVTQMGQEVILRCVPISNHLYFYWYRQILGQKVEFLVSFYNNEISEKSEIFDDQFSVERPDGSNFTLKIRSTKLEDSAMYFCASSEAQGSFYEQYFGPGTRLTVT.

J is TRBJ2-3 and V is TRBV5-1; possible D gene TRBD1, 5 bases. With 7 bases removed from V and 4 bases from J, the gap between germline ends came to 16 bases. The CDR3 extends over 14 amino acids. The germline gives CDR1 SGHRS, CDR2 YFSETQ. The chain's CDR3 is CASGLEPGSDTQYF. CDR3 coding DNA: TGCGCCAGCGGATTGGAGCCAGGGTCAGATACGCAGTATTTT. Full variable domain (remainder filled in from reference TRBV5-1 and TRBJ2-3): KAGVTQTPRYLIKTRGQQVTLSCSPISGHRSVSWYQQTPGQGLQFLFEYFSETQRNKGNFPGRFSGRQFSNSRSEMNVSTLELGDSALYLCASGLEPGSDTQYFGPGTRLTVL.